Shown below are 2 T cell receptor beta chains from a single sample sequenced in a study of human T cells and chemical hapten exposure. The time point here: patch test 1, 2 weeks after DPC sensitization. This sample's treatment: therapeutic diphenylcyclopropenone sensitization with weekly scalp DPC. TCRdb itself ran the RACE reads through MiXCR, one entry per CDR3 protein. The sample consists of some 190,000 distinct CDR3 sequences, approximately 20% of them appearing once. This material consisted of whole blood, taken in connection with sensitization to the hapten diphenylcyclopropenone (DPC). The receptors derive from a woman between 50 and 59 years old with alopecia areata. Some clones in this sample may be carry-over from other donors' samples.

This clonotype was seen more than once but under ten times. The V call is TRBV20-1, the J call TRBJ2-7; 7 bases align to TRBD1. Germline CDR1 and CDR2: DFQATT and SNEGSKA (reference sequence). The ends lost 2 bases at V and 3 bases at J; junction bases unmatched: 7. The CDR3 length is 14 residues. The CDR3 sequence: CSARFAGGHYEQYF. Written as DNA, the CDR3 is TGCAGTGCTAGATTCGCAGGGGGACACTACGAGCAGTACTTC.

This chain uses TRBV11-2 with TRBJ1-1; D unclear. The V end was cut by 8 bases, the J end by 7 bases, with 20 bases between. Per the germline V gene, CDR1 is SGHAT and CDR2 is FQNNGV. The CDR3 is made up of 14 amino acids. CDR3 DNA sequence: TGTGCCAGCCGCTCCCCTCGAGAGGCCGGTGAAGCTTTCTTT. Encoded protein: CASRSPREAGEAFF.